The 10 T cell receptor beta chains below come from one sample, sequenced in a study of beta chain features in type 1 diabetes. cDNA synthesis used the whole RNA isolate, giving expressed TCRB sequences. TCRdb's copy holds only in-frame clones and misses some; the assay was immunoSEQ multiplex PCR. The repertoire holds about half a million clones, with about 32% as singletons. The sample was naive CD4+ T cells from blood. These receptors all stem from a young man in good health.

This chain links TRBV12-5 with TRBJ2-5, with a weak D call TRBD1 (5 bases). With 5 bases removed from V and 5 bases from J, the gap between germline ends came to 12 bases. CDR3 length: 13 residues. Germline values: CDR1 LGHNT, CDR2 FRNRAP. CDR3 sequence reads: CASGKGPWETQYF. The CDR3 DNA follows: TGTGCTAGTGGTAAGGGGCCCTGGGAGACCCAGTACTTC.

The CDR3 DNA follows: TGTGCCTGGAGTTCGGGGGCCAATCAGCCCCAGCATTTT. It specifies CAWSSGANQPQHF. This chain joins TRBV30 and TRBJ1-5; maybe TRBD1 (6 bases). The CDR3 is 13 residues long. Germline-derived CDR1 and CDR2 are GTSNPN and SVGIG (reference sequence). Trimming pared 2 bases from V and 3 bases from J, leaving 8 bases between.

V is TRBV7-8 and J is TRBJ2-5, with 11 bases that match TRBD1. The CDR3 extends over 16 amino acids. Germline V gene sequence: CDR1 SGHVS, CDR2 FQNEAQ. Trimming removed 0 bases from V and 0 bases from J; junction bases left unmatched: 0. As DNA, the CDR3 is TGTGCCAGCAGCTTAGCGGGACAGGGGGACCAAGAGACCCAGTACTTC. Translation: CASSLAGQGDQETQYF.

This clone was seen a few times. The rearrangement links TRBV29-1 to TRBJ2-7; D remains ambiguous. The V end was cut by 5 bases, the J end by 2 bases, with 13 bases between. Germline loops: CDR1 SQVTM, CDR2 ANQGSEA. The CDR3 has 13 amino acids. The CDR3 nucleotides read TGCAGCGTTCGGGCTCCACTAACCTACGAGCAGTACTTC. It specifies CSVRAPLTYEQYF.

This clone was counted only a few times. The sample has other DNA sequences that encode this CDR3 too. This chain connects TRBV15 to TRBJ2-1; possible D gene TRBD2, 5 bases. The CDR3 extends over 14 amino acids. V gave up 0 bases and J gave up 7 bases, with 10 bases separating them. The germline gives CDR1 LNHNV, CDR2 YYDKDF (reference sequence). CDR3 nucleotide sequence: TGTGCCACCAGCAGAGATCCCGGCGGGAATGAGCAGTTCTTC. Translation: CATSRDPGGNEQFF. The full variable domain, completed using reference TRBV15 and TRBJ2-1, is DAMVIQNPRYQVTQFGKPVTLSCSQTLNHNVMYWYQQKSSQAPKLLFHYYDKDFNNEADTPDNFQSRRPNTSFCFLDIRSPGLGDTAMYLCATSRDPGGNEQFFGPGTRLTVL.

The CDR3 protein is CASSEQPSSYNEQFF. CDR3 coding DNA: TGTGCCAGCTCAGAACAGCCTAGCTCCTACAATGAGCAGTTCTTC. The chain is built from TRBV18 and TRBJ2-1; D call uncertain. Germline CDR1 is KGHSH and CDR2 is LQKENI. The CDR3 is 15 residues long. The V gene lost 5 bases and the J gene lost 0 bases, with 11 bases spanning the gap.

This rearrangement joins TRBV7-9 to TRBJ2-3; TRBD2 is a possible D gene (5 bases). Germline CDR1 and CDR2: SEHNR and FQNEAQ (reference sequence). This CDR3 comprises 15 residues. Deletions cut 3 bases from V and 1 base from J, with 11 bases between. In DNA form, the CDR3 reads TGTGCCAGCAGCTTTTTGAGCGGACGCACAGATACGCAGTATTTT. Translating it yields CASSFLSGRTDTQYF.

The rearrangement joins TRBV7-3 to TRBJ1-2; 7 bases match TRBD1. Looked up from germline, CDR1 is SGHTA and CDR2 is FQGTGA. The CDR3 has 13 residues. V was clipped by 3 bases and J by 8 bases; unmatched bases: 6. CDR3 protein: CASSLTGMEGYTF. CDR3 DNA: TGTGCCAGCAGCTTGACAGGGATGGAGGGCTACACCTTC.

This clone has just a few counts. The J gene is TRBJ2-1, the V gene TRBV7-9, with 11 bases matching TRBD2. The trim removed 5 bases at V and 5 bases at J, leaving 8 bases unmatched. The CDR3 is 16 residues long. CDR1 is SEHNR, CDR2 FQNEAQ, per germline (reference sequence). CDR3 protein: CASSPPGTSGHNEQFF. The CDR3 DNA follows: TGTGCCAGCAGCCCACCCGGGACTAGCGGTCACAATGAGCAGTTCTTC.

This clone has just a few counts. The CDR3 loop reads CATSRELDGYEQYF. DNA of the CDR3: TGTGCCACCAGCAGAGAATTGGACGGCTACGAGCAGTACTTC. The rearrangement links TRBV15 to TRBJ2-7; D not certain. The CDR3 loop spans 14 amino acids. V lost 0 bases and J 3 bases, leaving 9 bases between the germline ends. Germline-derived CDR1 and CDR2 are LNHNV and YYDKDF (reference sequence). The full variable domain, rest sourced from reference TRBV15 and TRBJ2-7, is DAMVIQNPRYQVTQFGKPVTLSCSQTLNHNVMYWYQQKSSQAPKLLFHYYDKDFNNEADTPDNFQSRRPNTSFCFLDIRSPGLGDTAMYLCATSRELDGYEQYFGPGTRLTVT.